The 6 T cell receptor beta chains below come from one sample, sequenced in a study of technical replicates of blood from a handful of donors. Measured with immunoSEQ multiplex PCR; TCRdb has only the in-frame clones, and not every one. The table lists some 56,000 clones, about 95% of them singletons. The sample taken for sequencing was PBMCs. The receptors shown here come from a human donor in good health. Some clones in this sample may be carry-over from other donors' samples.

This chain joins TRBV6-1 and TRBJ1-1; perhaps TRBD1 as D (6 bases). V lost 5 bases, J lost 7 bases, and 8 bases lay in between. The CDR3 is 11 amino acids. Germline CDR1 and CDR2: MNHNS and SASEGT. The CDR3 nucleotides read TGTGCCAGCAGTTGGGGGCGTGAAGCTTTCTTT. Protein: CASSWGREAFF.

The chain couples TRBV30 to TRBJ2-3; 12 bases agree with TRBD2. Germline CDR1 GTSNPN, CDR2 SVGIG (reference sequence). Trimming cost V 3 bases and J 4 bases; bases outside gene matches: 5. CDR3 length: 15 residues. The CDR3 protein is CAWSTGLAGPDTQYF. The CDR3 DNA sequence: TGTGCCTGGAGCACAGGACTAGCGGGACCAGATACGCAGTATTTT.

The chain uses TRBV7-9 and TRBJ1-1, with D possibly TRBD1 on 5 matching bases. The ends were cut back, 4 bases at V and 3 bases at J, with 9 bases in the middle. The CDR3 runs to 13 residues. From germline, CDR1 is SEHNR and CDR2 FQNEAQ (reference sequence). CDR3 DNA sequence: TGTGCCAGCAGCTATCGGGGGGACACTGAAGCTTTCTTT. Translated, it gives CASSYRGDTEAFF. Supplemented by reference TRBV7-9 and TRBJ1-1, the full variable domain reads DTGVSQNPRHKITKRGQNVTFRCDPISEHNRLYWYRQTLGQGPEFLTYFQNEAQLEKSRLLSDRFSAERPKGSFSTLEIQRTEQGDSAMYLCASSYRGDTEAFFGQGTRLTVV.

This rearrangement joins TRBV9 to TRBJ2-2; 7 bases line up with TRBD2. This CDR3 contains 19 residues. J lost 1 base, V lost 1 base, and 13 bases had no gene match. The germline gives CDR1 SGDLS, CDR2 YYNGEE. In DNA, the CDR3 is TGTGCCAGCAGCGTACAGGGAAAAGGAGGGGAGGGGAACACCGGGGAGCTGTTTTTT. This encodes CASSVQGKGGEGNTGELFF.

V gene TRBV10-3 combines with J gene TRBJ1-3; 8 positions match TRBD1. Germline-derived CDR1 and CDR2 are ENHRY and SYGVKD. V shed 6 bases, J shed 4 bases, and the junction held 5 bases outside the gene matches. The CDR3 consists of 14 residues. The CDR3 DNA is TGTGCCATCAGACCGACAGGGGACGGAAACACCATATATTTT. This sequence encodes CAIRPTGDGNTIYF.

The chain uses TRBV11-2 and TRBJ2-5; D may be TRBD1 (6 bases). V shed 1 base and J shed 5 bases, with 14 bases lying between them. CDR1 SGHAT and CDR2 FQNNGV come from the germline V gene. The CDR3 runs 15 residues. The CDR3 loop reads CASSLVGIRGETQYF. Here the CDR3 DNA reads TGTGCCAGCAGCTTAGTGGGCATTAGGGGGGAGACCCAGTACTTC.